The clone carrying this T cell receptor beta chain was recorded a few times. This record comes from a study of graft-versus-host responses after intestinal transplantation. Study information: Every recipient had anti-thymocyte globulin induction and around three years of tacrolimus plus steroids.

Clones were sequenced by immunoSEQ multiplex PCR, and TCRdb holds only the in-frame ones, with some missing. The sample carries roughly 20,000 clones, approximately 40% recorded once. Plating of some 200,000 CFSE-labeled responder cells was done together with some 200,000 irradiated, violet-dye-labeled stimulator cells. Points from the study as a whole: Allografts of patients with graft-donor T cell macrochimerism showed high graft-versus-host to host-versus-graft clone ratios. Researchers found peak circulating GvH clone levels linked to early post-transplant HvG declines.

The TCR sequence derives from a human patient who received an intestinal transplant. This specimen was alloreactive CD4+ T cells from a mixed lymphocyte reaction culture, taken before intestinal transplant. Indicated subset: CFSE-low proliferating T cells sorted from approximately six-day pre-transplant mixed lymphocyte reaction (GvH or HvG direction).

The CDR3 here is CASSYSGDQPQHF. The CDR3 DNA sequence: TGTGCCAGCAGTTACTCTGGGGATCAGCCCCAGCATTTT. This chain joins TRBV6-5 and TRBJ1-5; D remains ambiguous. The germline V gene encodes CDR1 MNHEY and CDR2 SVGAGI. Trimming shortened V by 0 bases and J by 5 bases, and 5 bases separated the two germline ends. The CDR3 runs to 13 residues.